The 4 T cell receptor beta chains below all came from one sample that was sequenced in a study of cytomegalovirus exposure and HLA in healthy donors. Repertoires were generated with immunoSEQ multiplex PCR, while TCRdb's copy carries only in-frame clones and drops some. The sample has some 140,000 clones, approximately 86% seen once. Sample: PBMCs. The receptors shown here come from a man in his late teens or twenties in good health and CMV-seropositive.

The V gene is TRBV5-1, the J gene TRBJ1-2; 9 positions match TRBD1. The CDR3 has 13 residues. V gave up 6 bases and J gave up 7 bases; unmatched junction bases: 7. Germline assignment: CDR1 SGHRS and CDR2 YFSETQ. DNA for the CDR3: TGCGCCAGCACCCCGGGACAGGGCTTTGGCTACACCTTC. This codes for CASTPGQGFGYTF.

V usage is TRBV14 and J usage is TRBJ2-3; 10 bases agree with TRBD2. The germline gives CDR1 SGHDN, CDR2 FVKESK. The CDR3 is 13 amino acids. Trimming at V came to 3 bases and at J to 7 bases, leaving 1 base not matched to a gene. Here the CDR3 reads CASSQGLANTQYF. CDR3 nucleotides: TGTGCCAGCAGCCAGGGACTAGCGAATACGCAGTATTTT.

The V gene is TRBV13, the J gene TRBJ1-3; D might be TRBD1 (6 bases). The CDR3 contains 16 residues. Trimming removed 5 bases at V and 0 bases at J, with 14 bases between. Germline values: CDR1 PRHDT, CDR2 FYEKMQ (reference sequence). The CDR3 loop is CASSPPRGISGNTIYF. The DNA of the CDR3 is TGTGCCAGCAGCCCCCCTAGGGGGATCTCTGGAAACACCATATATTTT.

CDR3: CAWRGTGGGSTF. The CDR3 DNA follows: TGTGCCTGGAGGGGGACAGGGGGCGGGAGCACCTTC. This chain joins TRBV30 and TRBJ1-2; TRBD1 matches at 12 bases. Germline CDR1 and CDR2: GTSNPN and SVGIG (reference sequence). The CDR3 spans 12 residues. V dropped 3 bases and J dropped 13; count of bases not matched to a gene: 6.